The 23 T cell receptor beta chains below come from one sample, sequenced in a study of blood T cell repertoires in COVID-19. The protocol was immunoSEQ multiplex PCR, while the TCRdb copy is restricted to in-frame clones and leaves out a portion. The sample carries fewer than 450,000 clones, more than 75% recorded once. Sequenced input: PBMCs or T cells enriched from blood (not recorded which). These receptors all come from a woman under 30 who had recovered from COVID-19.

This clone was counted a single time. The chain links TRBV30 to TRBJ1-2; perhaps TRBD1 as D (5 bases). This CDR3 is 13 amino acids long. Between the trimmed V and J ends, which lost 4 bases and 2 bases, there was a span of 11 bases. Germline CDR1 GTSNPN, CDR2 SVGIG (reference sequence). The DNA for the CDR3 is TGTGCCTGGAATTCGGAGGGGAACTATGGCTACACCTTC. It specifies CAWNSEGNYGYTF.

The chain links TRBV30 to TRBJ1-3; possibly TRBD1 for D (6 bases). Per the germline V gene, CDR1 is GTSNPN and CDR2 is SVGIG (reference sequence). This CDR3 spans 15 amino acids. V lost 0 bases and J lost 1, with 10 bases in between. CDR3 amino acids: CAWSVRRGSGNTIYF. For the CDR3, the DNA is TGTGCCTGGAGTGTACGTAGGGGGTCTGGAAACACCATATATTTT.

The gene calls are TRBV6-2 or TRBV6-3 and TRBJ2-7, with D maybe TRBD1 (6 bases). The CDR3 contains 17 residues. Trimming cost V 1 base and J 5 bases, with 21 bases left between them. Germline V gives CDR1 MNHEY, CDR2 SVGEGT. The DNA for the CDR3 is TGTGCCAGCAGTTACTTTTCTCAGAGAGGGGGAAGGAACGAGCAGTACTTC. This encodes CASSYFSQRGGRNEQYF.

V is TRBV7-2 and J is TRBJ2-7; the D gene is possibly TRBD2 (6 bases). V was shortened by 5 bases and J by 4 bases, with 18 bases between the two germline ends. Germline V gives CDR1 SGHTA, CDR2 FQGNSA. This CDR3 is built from 15 residues. CDR3 DNA sequence: TGTGCCAGCAGCCCTAGCGCGGGGAGTGCGTACGAGCAGTACTTC. Translating gives CASSPSAGSAYEQYF. Drawing the rest from reference TRBV7-2 and TRBJ2-7, the complete variable domain is GAGVSQSPSNKVTEKGKDVELRCDPISGHTALYWYRQSLGQGLEFLIYFQGNSAPDKSGLPSDRFSAERTGGSVSTLTIQRTQQEDSAVYLCASSPSAGSAYEQYFGPGTRLTVT.

The CDR3 is CASSGLAGTHWETQYF. The CDR3, as DNA: TGTGCCAGTAGTGGACTAGCGGGGACCCATTGGGAGACCCAGTACTTC. This sequence joins TRBV19 and TRBJ2-5; 12 bases are a match to TRBD2. The CDR3 extends over 16 amino acids. The germline CDR1 and CDR2 sequences are LNHDA and SQIVND (reference sequence). V lost 5 bases and J lost 5; bases outside the gene matches: 9.

V is TRBV3-1 (or the pseudogene TRBV3-2) and J is TRBJ2-7; TRBD1 matches at 7 bases. This CDR3 is built from 16 residues. The ends lost 1 base at V and 2 bases at J; junction bases unmatched: 8. Per germline, CDR1 LGHDT and CDR2 YNNKEL (reference sequence). CDR3 nucleotide sequence: TGTGCCAGCAGCCAAGTTCGACAGGGTACCACCTACGAGCAGTACTTC. Translating gives CASSQVRQGTTYEQYF.

The CDR3 bases are TGTGCCAGCAGCTCCCAGGAACGAGAAAAACTGTTTTTT. It is translated as CASSSQEREKLFF. The chain employs TRBV7-6 and TRBJ1-4; D unclear. Trimming took 4 bases from V and 8 from J, leaving 11 bases between them. This CDR3 is 13 amino acids long. From germline, CDR1 is SGHVS and CDR2 FNYEAQ.

This chain joins TRBV3-1 (or the pseudogene TRBV3-2) and TRBJ2-7, with TRBD2 matching over 13 bases. This CDR3 is 18 amino acids long. Unmatched junction bases numbered 8, after V lost 1 base and J lost 2 bases. Germline V gene lookup returns CDR1 LGHDT and CDR2 YNNKEL (reference sequence). DNA of the CDR3: TGTGCCAGCAGCCAAGCCTACGGGACTAGCGGGGCCCCCTACGAGCAGTACTTC. It specifies CASSQAYGTSGAPYEQYF.

There are a few counts of this clone. This chain uses TRBV30 with TRBJ1-2; a possible D gene is TRBD1 (5 bases). The CDR3 runs 14 residues. Trimming pared 0 bases from V and 4 bases from J, leaving 12 bases between. CDR1 is GTSNPN, CDR2 SVGIG, per germline (reference sequence). CDR3 amino acids: CAWSVRRGTYGYTF. The CDR3 DNA reads as TGTGCCTGGAGTGTACGGAGGGGCACCTATGGCTACACCTTC.

V and J are TRBV7-3 and TRBJ2-5; tentative D call: TRBD2 (6 bases). The CDR3 loop spans 15 amino acids. V was clipped by 1 base and J by 4 bases, with 13 bases between them. The germline gives CDR1 SGHTA, CDR2 FQGTGA. As DNA, the CDR3 is TGTGCCAGCAGCTTAATGGGGGGAACCCTAGAGACCCAGTACTTC. This codes for CASSLMGGTLETQYF.

The genes are TRBV6-1 and TRBJ2-2, with 8 bases lining up with TRBD2. Germline V gives CDR1 MNHNS, CDR2 SASEGT. This CDR3 comprises 15 residues. J gave up 3 bases and V 5 bases, and 5 bases lay outside the gene matches. The CDR3 is CASSHPGGYTGELFF. CDR3 nucleotides: TGTGCCAGCAGTCACCCGGGGGGGTACACCGGGGAGCTGTTTTTT.

The chain links TRBV25-1 to TRBJ1-4, with D possibly being TRBD1 (5 bases). The CDR3 spans 16 residues. Trimming cost V 1 base and J 0 bases, with 9 bases left between them. Per germline, CDR1 MGHDK and CDR2 SYGVNS. The CDR3 sequence is CASSEFGRATNEKLFF. The DNA for the CDR3 is TGTGCCAGCAGTGAATTTGGCAGGGCAACTAATGAAAAACTGTTTTTT.

The chain has TRBV18 and TRBJ1-2; maybe TRBD1 (6 bases). From germline, CDR1 is KGHSH and CDR2 LQKENI. The CDR3 contains 13 residues. The germline V and J ends were trimmed by 6 bases and 5 bases, with 13 bases remaining between them. CDR3 protein: CASSQQGSYGYTF. DNA for the CDR3: TGTGCCAGCTCCCAACAGGGATCTTATGGCTACACCTTC.

CDR3 residues: CASSVASAGAITAYNEQFF. For the CDR3, the DNA is TGTGCCAGCAGCGTAGCCTCCGCAGGGGCGATCACTGCCTACAATGAGCAGTTCTTC. V is TRBV9 and J is TRBJ2-1, with a possible D match to TRBD1 (6 bases). This CDR3 region has 19 residues. V was cut by 0 bases and J by 2 bases, with 21 bases left in between. Per the germline V gene, CDR1 is SGDLS and CDR2 is YYNGEE.

This chain joins TRBV7-6 and TRBJ2-1; tentative D call: TRBD2 (6 bases). Germline V lookup: CDR1 SGHVS, CDR2 FNYEAQ. The CDR3 spans 16 residues. Trimming shortened V by 5 bases and J by 7 bases, and 21 bases separated the two germline ends. The CDR3 DNA is TGTGCCAGCAGCCATCCACTAGCTATGGTTGGGAATGAGCAGTTCTTC. Translation gives CASSHPLAMVGNEQFF.

This chain joins TRBV27 and TRBJ1-2, with 7 bases aligning to TRBD1. The junction had 4 bases not matched to a gene; V was cut back by 5 bases and J by 7 bases. This CDR3 has 12 amino acids. From germline, CDR1 is MNHEY and CDR2 SMNVEV (reference sequence). Written as DNA, the CDR3 is TGTGCCAGCAGTGCCAGGGGGTCTGGCTACACCTTC. It yields the protein CASSARGSGYTF.

V usage is TRBV7-3 and J usage is TRBJ1-4; no definite D call. Looked up from germline, CDR1 is SGHTA and CDR2 is FQGTGA. This CDR3 is 14 amino acids long. V lost 8 bases, J lost 0 bases, and 10 bases lay in between. The CDR3 DNA follows: TGTGCCAGCGCTTTGGGCCCAACTAATGAAAAACTGTTTTTT. This codes for CASALGPTNEKLFF.

The V call is TRBV9, the J call TRBJ2-1; D is possibly TRBD1 (5 bases). CDR1 is SGDLS, CDR2 YYNGEE, per germline. The CDR3 covers 14 residues. V was shortened by 3 bases and J by 7 bases, with 14 bases between the two germline ends. The chain's CDR3 is CASSAPPGWNEQFF. The CDR3 DNA reads TGTGCCAGCAGCGCCCCCCCAGGGTGGAATGAGCAGTTCTTC.

This sequence joins TRBV6-2 or TRBV6-3 and TRBJ1-2, with no clear D. Germline loops: CDR1 MNHEY, CDR2 SVGEGT. V shed 2 bases and J shed 0 bases, with 16 bases lying between them. CDR3 length: 17 amino acids. DNA for the CDR3: TGTGCCAGCAGTTACCCGCCCGTCGGGATTACTAACTATGGCTACACCTTC. This translates into CASSYPPVGITNYGYTF.

About this clone: The same CDR3 can be traced to other DNA sequences in this sample. The V gene is TRBV7-4, the J gene TRBJ2-7, with TRBD2 matching 9 bases. V lost 5 bases to trimming and J lost 7 bases; unmatched junction nucleotides: 15. The CDR3 contains 16 residues. Germline CDR1 and CDR2: SGHVT and SQSDAQ. CDR3 nucleotides: TGTGCCAGCAGCGGAGAGGACATGGCGGGGGGGAGGGAGCAGTACTTC. It yields the protein CASSGEDMAGGREQYF.

This clone was detected once. The V gene is TRBV7-9, the J gene TRBJ1-2, with D possibly matching TRBD1 (6 bases). The CDR3 has 15 residues. The V end lost 5 bases, the J end lost 3 bases, and 16 bases lay between the germline ends. Looked up from germline, CDR1 is SEHNR and CDR2 is FQNEAQ (reference sequence). CDR3 DNA: TGTGCCAGCAGCCCACATGACAGGCGGGACTATGGCTACACCTTC. This encodes CASSPHDRRDYGYTF.

V is TRBV20-1 and J is TRBJ2-7; TRBD1 is a possible D gene (5 bases). The CDR3 extends over 19 amino acids. V was cut by 3 bases and J by 2 bases, with 29 bases left in between. The germline CDR1 and CDR2 sequences are DFQATT and SNEGSKA (reference sequence). CDR3 residues: CSASATAQGGFFYPYEQYF. The CDR3 DNA sequence: TGCAGTGCTAGTGCCACTGCTCAGGGTGGGTTTTTTTATCCCTACGAGCAGTACTTC.

The J gene is TRBJ1-6, the V gene TRBV9, with D possibly being TRBD1 (5 bases). There are 14 residues in the CDR3. Germline V gives CDR1 SGDLS, CDR2 YYNGEE. Trimming took off 4 bases at V and 7 bases at J, with 12 bases between the two ends. The CDR3 loop reads CASSSQGGNSPLHF. CDR3 bases: TGTGCCAGCAGCAGTCAGGGAGGGAATTCACCCCTCCACTTT.